This T cell receptor beta chain was profiled in a study of blood T cells in healthy people across ages. Whole-study results and caveats: Estimates of diversity drawn from one million T cells were considered underestimates.

As to this clonotype: The antigen is not known.

CDR1 MNHEY and CDR2 SVGAGI come from the germline V gene. The CDR3 is made up of 14 amino acids. The second PCR ran about 6 to 12 cycles with a sample-barcoded 5' primer and J-beta primers. Each CDR3 protein is one row after TCRdb ran MiXCR on the 5' RACE reads. The table lists 1.5 million to 2 million distinct CDR3 sequences, approximately 28% of them singletons, with 7% to 9% in the top ten. The sample was blood. This receptor was obtained from a woman in her twenties or thirties in good health. This chain uses TRBV6-5 with TRBJ2-5, with 8 bases that match TRBD1. The J call is uncertain, as TRBJ2-7 better fits the DNA end. The CDR3: CTNSFRTGSYEQYF. CDR3 in DNA: TGTACCAACAGTTTCCGGACAGGGAGCTACGAGCAGTACTTC.